This entry lists 17 T cell receptor beta chains sequenced from one sample in a study of shared clonotypes between healthy human individuals. CD8 cells regarded as naive lacked CD45RO, were positively chosen for CCR7, and omitted terminally differentiated effector memory CD45RA+ cells. Assay: immunoSEQ multiplex PCR; the TCRdb copy retains only in-frame clones and omits some. The sample records roughly 650,000 clones, 96% being singletons. The sample consisted of naive CD8+ T cells sorted from blood. The receptors were sampled from a young woman in good health.

The chain combines TRBV5-8 with TRBJ1-1; no clear D. CDR3 length: 14 amino acids. V was trimmed by 1 base and J by 5 bases, leaving 12 bases between them. The germline CDR1 and CDR2 sequences are SGHTS and YDEGEE. In nucleotides, the CDR3 is TGTGCCAGCAGCTTGCTCCTACCCTCGACTGAAGCTTTCTTT. It encodes CASSLLLPSTEAFF. Supplemented by reference TRBV5-8 and TRBJ1-1, the full variable domain reads EAGVTQSPTHLIKTRGQQATLRCSPISGHTSVYWYQQALGLGLQFLLWYDEGEERNRGNFPPRFSGRQFPNYSSELNVNALELEDSALYLCASSLLLPSTEAFFGQGTRLTVV.

The chain combines TRBV27 with TRBJ2-7, with unresolved D. The V end lost 9 bases, the J end lost 1 base, and 10 bases lay between the germline ends. The V gene's germline CDR1 is MNHEY and CDR2 SMNVEV (reference sequence). The CDR3 extends over 12 amino acids. CDR3 coding DNA: TGTGCCAGTCCAGTTTGTTCCTACGAGCAGTACTTC. Protein: CASPVCSYEQYF.

The chain couples TRBV28 to TRBJ1-1; D unclear. The germline gives CDR1 MDHEN, CDR2 SYDVKM. CDR3 length: 15 residues. Trimming cost V 6 bases and J 10 bases, with 24 bases left between them. The CDR3 sequence: CASRPTPRQAPGAFF. CDR3 DNA sequence: TGTGCCAGCAGACCTACCCCGAGGCAGGCCCCCGGAGCTTTCTTT.

The J gene is TRBJ2-5, the V gene TRBV25-1; no firm D call. The ends were cut back, 3 bases at V and 1 base at J, with 12 bases in the middle. The CDR3 is 15 residues long. The germline V gene encodes CDR1 MGHDK and CDR2 SYGVNS. The chain's CDR3 is CASSEYERFQETQYF. The CDR3 region has the DNA TGTGCCAGCAGTGAGTATGAGAGATTCCAAGAGACCCAGTACTTC.

This rearrangement joins TRBV7-8 to TRBJ2-7, with D perhaps TRBD2 (6 bases). The germline V and J ends were trimmed by 5 bases and 4 bases, with 9 bases remaining between them. Germline CDR1 reads SGHVS; CDR2 reads FQNEAQ. CDR3 size: 12 residues. CDR3 DNA sequence: TGTGCCAGCAGCGGCGGGGATTACGAGCAGTACTTC. Translated: CASSGGDYEQYF.

This chain links TRBV4-1 with TRBJ2-5; possible D gene TRBD1, 5 bases. The length of the CDR3 is 15 residues. CDR1 and CDR2 (germline): MGHRA, YSYEKL. V was pared by 1 base and J by 0 bases, with 9 bases between. The CDR3 here is CASSQVMGHQETQYF. The CDR3 DNA sequence: TGCGCCAGCAGCCAAGTGATGGGGCACCAAGAGACCCAGTACTTC.

The V and J genes are TRBV25-1 and TRBJ1-2, with D tentatively TRBD1 (5 bases). Germline assignment: CDR1 MGHDK and CDR2 SYGVNS. The CDR3 totals 15 residues. Trimming stripped 4 bases from V and 0 bases from J, with 12 bases between. As DNA, the CDR3 is TGTGCCAGCAGTGCTCCACTGACAGCTAACTATGGCTACACCTTC. It specifies CASSAPLTANYGYTF.

This chain uses TRBV5-4 with TRBJ2-1; 8 bases are shared with TRBD2. The J segment lost 4 bases and the V segment lost 1 base, leaving 13 bases of the junction unmatched. The V gene's germline CDR1 is SGHNT and CDR2 YYREEE (reference sequence). CDR3 size: 18 residues. In DNA form, the CDR3 reads TGTGCCAGCAGCTTGACCCTAATTAGCGGGACATTTTACAATGAGCAGTTCTTC. Protein product: CASSLTLISGTFYNEQFF. The whole variable domain, remainder taken from reference TRBV5-4 and TRBJ2-1, is ETGVTQSPTHLIKTRGQQVTLRCSSQSGHNTVSWYQQALGQGPQFIFQYYREEENGRGNFPPRFSGLQFPNYSSELNVNALELDDSALYLCASSLTLISGTFYNEQFFGPGTRLTVL.

The chain is built from TRBV5-6 and TRBJ2-7, with D perhaps matching TRBD1 (5 bases). Germline lookup yields CDR1 SGHDT and CDR2 YYEEEE. The CDR3 covers 14 residues. V shed 3 bases and J shed 0 bases, with 10 bases lying between them. The CDR3 DNA reads as TGTGCCAGCAGCTGGGCTGACAGCTCCTACGAGCAGTACTTC. Its translation: CASSWADSSYEQYF.

The chain links TRBV15 to TRBJ1-4; tentatively, D is TRBD1 (6 bases). Germline V gene sequence: CDR1 LNHNV, CDR2 YYDKDF (reference sequence). This CDR3 is 15 amino acids long. Trimming removed 5 bases from V and 8 bases from J, with 18 bases in between. In DNA form, the CDR3 reads TGTGCCACCAGCGCCAGCGCAGGGGTTGACGAAAAACTGTTTTTT. The encoded protein is CATSASAGVDEKLFF.

The chain recombines TRBV7-8 with TRBJ2-7, with 7 nucleotides matching TRBD1. CDR1 SGHVS and CDR2 FQNEAQ come from the germline V gene. The CDR3 length is 15 residues. V was clipped by 5 bases and J by 5 bases; unmatched bases: 12. Written as DNA, the CDR3 is TGTGCCAGCAGCCTTTCGGGTGAGGGGGCCCACGAGCAGTACTTC. Amino acid sequence: CASSLSGEGAHEQYF.

The CDR3 nucleotides read TGCGCCAGCAGCCCCCCAGGGGTGAGAAACATTCAGTACTTC. Amino acids: CASSPPGVRNIQYF. This chain joins TRBV5-1 and TRBJ2-4; D possibly corresponds to TRBD1 (6 bases). V lost 4 bases and J 6 bases, leaving 14 bases between the germline ends. Germline V gene sequence: CDR1 SGHRS, CDR2 YFSETQ. This CDR3 is 14 amino acids long.

Comments on this clone: The same CDR3 also results from other DNA sequences found in this sample. V usage is TRBV11-2 and J usage is TRBJ2-2; D is tentatively TRBD1 or TRBD2 (5 bases each). CDR1 is SGHAT, CDR2 FQNNGV, per germline. V lost 5 bases and J 6 bases, leaving 7 bases between the germline ends. CDR3 size: 12 residues. CDR3 residues: CASSLGAGELFF. CDR3 in DNA: TGTGCCAGCAGCCTGGGGGCCGGGGAGCTGTTTTTT. The whole variable domain, remainder taken from reference TRBV11-2 and TRBJ2-2, is EAGVAQSPRYKIIEKRQSVAFWCNPISGHATLYWYQQILGQGPKLLIQFQNNGVVDDSQLPKDRFSAERLKGVDSTLKIQPAKLEDSAVYLCASSLGAGELFFGEGSRLTVL.

This clone occurred once. V usage is TRBV5-6 and J usage is TRBJ2-7; no definite D call. Germline V gives CDR1 SGHDT, CDR2 YYEEEE. The CDR3 spans 12 residues. The V end was cut by 4 bases, the J end by 6 bases, with 11 bases between. The CDR3 coding sequence is TGTGCCAGCAGCAACGTGCCTGGCGAGCAGTACTTC. This encodes CASSNVPGEQYF.

This chain links TRBV29-1 with TRBJ2-7; no clear D. The ends were cut back, 5 bases at V and 4 bases at J, with 9 bases in the middle. Germline CDR1 and CDR2: SQVTM and ANQGSEA. The CDR3 consists of 11 residues. The CDR3 DNA reads as TGCAGCGTTAGGAATACTTACGAGCAGTACTTC. Its protein product is CSVRNTYEQYF.

The V call is TRBV7-2, the J call TRBJ2-1; D possibly matches TRBD1 or TRBD2 (6 bases each). V was shortened by 2 bases and J by 7 bases, with 12 bases between the two germline ends. Germline lookup yields CDR1 SGHTA and CDR2 FQGNSA. CDR3 size: 14 residues. The chain's CDR3 is CASSLWGAGNEQFF. As DNA, the CDR3 is TGTGCCAGCAGCTTATGGGGGGCTGGGAATGAGCAGTTCTTC.

The chain employs TRBV7-6 and TRBJ1-4; no definite D call. CDR3 length equals 14 residues. Germline V gene data show CDR1 as SGHVS and CDR2 as FNYEAQ. V dropped 5 bases and J dropped 0 bases, with 7 bases sitting between them. The CDR3 bases are TGTGCCAGCAGCCCGCTAGCAACTAATGAAAAACTGTTTTTT. It encodes CASSPLATNEKLFF.